These T cell receptor beta chains were read from a single sample in a study of cytomegalovirus exposure and HLA in healthy donors. Profiling relied on immunoSEQ multiplex PCR, and the TCRdb table lists in-frame clones only, not all of them. The sample includes about 110,000 clones, approximately 85% of them seen just once. The sample was PBMCs. These receptors were collected from a young woman in good health and CMV-seronegative. The CDR3 runs from the conserved cysteine through the conserved F or W. A D gene is named only where the DNA matches it firmly. Where a row states a size, it is once, few, many or the class of an expanded clone; other rows omit it.

clone_size: NA; v_call: TRBV7-9; d_call: TRBD1; j_call: TRBJ1-2; cdr3_aa: CASSFGGRDSYGYTF; cdr3_nt: TGTGCCAGCAGCTTCGGGGGCCGGGACAGCTATGGCTACACCTTC
clone_size: NA; v_call: TRBV28; d_call: TRBD2; j_call: TRBJ2-7; cdr3_aa: CASSLSWAGGTYEQYF; cdr3_nt: TGTGCCAGCAGTTTATCGTGGGCGGGGGGGACCTACGAGCAGTACTTC
clone_size: NA; v_call: TRBV5-5; d_call: NA; j_call: TRBJ2-7; cdr3_aa: CASSLDGGGLVEQYF; cdr3_nt: TGTGCCAGCAGCTTGGACGGGGGAGGTCTAGTTGAGCAGTACTTC
clone_size: NA; v_call: TRBV4-1; d_call: NA; j_call: TRBJ2-1; cdr3_aa: CASSPTGEGYNEQFF; cdr3_nt: TGCGCCAGCAGCCCGACAGGAGAAGGGTACAATGAGCAGTTCTTC
clone_size: few; v_call: TRBV10-3; d_call: NA; j_call: TRBJ1-2; cdr3_aa: CAISAGNPNYGYTF; cdr3_nt: TGTGCCATCAGTGCAGGGAACCCTAACTATGGCTACACCTTC
clone_size: once; v_call: TRBV7-9; d_call: NA; j_call: TRBJ1-3; cdr3_aa: CASSLDLGAPGNTIYF; cdr3_nt: TGTGCCAGCAGCTTAGATCTAGGGGCCCCTGGAAACACCATATATTTT
clone_size: once; v_call: TRBV28; d_call: NA; j_call: TRBJ1-1; cdr3_aa: CASKWRVSPEAFF; cdr3_nt: TGTGCCAGCAAGTGGAGGGTTAGTCCCGAGGCTTTCTTT
clone_size: NA; v_call: TRBV19; d_call: TRBD1; j_call: TRBJ1-5; cdr3_aa: CASSAGTGNSNQPQHF; cdr3_nt: TGTGCCAGTAGTGCAGGGACAGGGAATAGCAATCAGCCCCAGCATTTT
clone_size: NA; v_call: TRBV6-5; d_call: NA; j_call: TRBJ2-7; cdr3_aa: CASSYSTGAYEQYF; cdr3_nt: TGTGCCAGCAGTTACTCGACGGGGGCCTACGAGCAGTACTTC
clone_size: NA; v_call: TRBV5-1; d_call: NA; j_call: TRBJ1-2; cdr3_aa: CASSLGSGHAAASYGYTF; cdr3_nt: TGCGCCAGCAGCTTGGGGTCGGGACACGCCGCTGCTAGCTATGGCTACACCTTC
clone_size: NA; v_call: TRBV2; d_call: TRBD1; j_call: TRBJ2-1; cdr3_aa: CASSPDRVDLINEQFF; cdr3_nt: TGTGCCAGCAGTCCTGACAGGGTGGATCTTATTAATGAGCAGTTCTTC
clone_size: NA; v_call: TRBV14; d_call: NA; j_call: TRBJ1-2; cdr3_aa: CASSQDLSYGYTF; cdr3_nt: TGTGCCAGCAGCCAAGACCTGAGCTATGGCTACACCTTC
clone_size: NA; v_call: TRBV29-1; d_call: NA; j_call: TRBJ1-4; cdr3_aa: CSVWTAENEKLFF; cdr3_nt: TGCAGCGTTTGGACAGCCGAGAATGAAAAACTGTTTTTT
clone_size: NA; v_call: TRBV11-2; d_call: TRBD1; j_call: TRBJ1-6; cdr3_aa: CASSSDRVTSSPLHF; cdr3_nt: TGTGCCAGCAGCTCAGACAGGGTAACTTCATCACCCCTCCACTTT
clone_size: NA; v_call: TRBV28; d_call: TRBD1; j_call: TRBJ2-7; cdr3_aa: CASSYNTGTGGYEQYF; cdr3_nt: TGTGCCAGCAGCTATAATACCGGGACAGGGGGCTACGAGCAGTACTTC
clone_size: NA; v_call: TRBV5-1; d_call: TRBD2; j_call: TRBJ2-1; cdr3_aa: CASSLGTSGFIDEQFF; cdr3_nt: TGCGCCAGCAGCCTGGGGACTAGCGGGTTCATCGATGAGCAGTTCTTC
clone_size: medium-sized; v_call: TRBV6-1; d_call: NA; j_call: TRBJ1-5; cdr3_aa: CASSEGEGAQPQHF; cdr3_nt: TGTGCCAGCAGTGAAGGGGAGGGAGCTCAGCCCCAGCATTTT
clone_size: NA; v_call: TRBV21-1; d_call: NA; j_call: TRBJ2-1; cdr3_aa: CASSLNEQFF; cdr3_nt: TGTGCCAGCAGCCTCAATGAGCAGTTCTTC
clone_size: NA; v_call: TRBV7-9; d_call: TRBD1; j_call: TRBJ1-5; cdr3_aa: CASSSTGQGSNQPQHF; cdr3_nt: TGTGCCAGCAGTTCTACCGGACAGGGGAGTAATCAGCCCCAGCATTTT
clone_size: NA; v_call: TRBV2; d_call: TRBD1; j_call: TRBJ2-1; cdr3_aa: CASRWDRGHGNEQFF; cdr3_nt: TGTGCCAGCAGATGGGACAGGGGGCATGGGAATGAGCAGTTCTTC
clone_size: NA; v_call: TRBV7-8; d_call: NA; j_call: TRBJ1-6; cdr3_aa: CASSLGIQVSGSPLHF; cdr3_nt: TGTGCCAGCAGCTTAGGGATACAGGTTTCTGGTTCACCCCTCCACTTT
clone_size: once; v_call: TRBV28; d_call: TRBD1; j_call: TRBJ2-2; cdr3_aa: CASSSPTGASNTGELFF; cdr3_nt: TGTGCCAGCAGTTCCCCGACAGGGGCATCAAACACCGGGGAGCTGTTTTTT
clone_size: NA; v_call: TRBV15; d_call: TRBD1; j_call: TRBJ2-7; cdr3_aa: CATSRDQSTGENEQYF; cdr3_nt: TGTGCCACCAGCAGAGACCAATCGACAGGGGAGAACGAGCAGTACTTC
clone_size: NA; v_call: TRBV5-8; d_call: NA; j_call: TRBJ1-1; cdr3_aa: CASSTGTVGTEAFF; cdr3_nt: TGTGCCAGCAGTACCGGGACTGTGGGGACTGAAGCTTTCTTT
clone_size: NA; v_call: TRBV11-2; d_call: TRBD2; j_call: TRBJ2-1; cdr3_aa: CASSLVSSGSSYNEQFF; cdr3_nt: TGTGCCAGCAGCTTAGTCAGTAGCGGGAGCTCCTACAATGAGCAGTTCTTC
clone_size: once; v_call: TRBV10-3; d_call: NA; j_call: TRBJ1-3; cdr3_aa: CAISEGVSGNTIYF; cdr3_nt: TGTGCCATCAGTGAAGGGGTCTCTGGAAACACCATATATTTT
clone_size: NA; v_call: TRBV9; d_call: TRBD2; j_call: TRBJ2-1; cdr3_aa: CASSFTRQRGGDEQFF; cdr3_nt: TGTGCCAGCAGCTTCACCCGGCAGCGGGGAGGGGATGAGCAGTTCTTC
clone_size: NA; v_call: TRBV19; d_call: NA; j_call: TRBJ1-3; cdr3_aa: CASSIQSVVGNTIYF; cdr3_nt: TGTGCCAGTAGTATACAGAGCGTCGTTGGAAACACCATATATTTT
clone_size: few; v_call: TRBV5-6; d_call: TRBD1; j_call: TRBJ1-3; cdr3_aa: CASGYRGGTGNTIYF; cdr3_nt: TGTGCCAGCGGCTACAGGGGTGGCACTGGAAACACCATATATTTT
clone_size: NA; v_call: TRBV13; d_call: NA; j_call: TRBJ1-6; cdr3_aa: CASRLNDSPLHF; cdr3_nt: TGTGCCAGCAGACTCAACGATTCACCCCTCCACTTT
clone_size: NA; v_call: TRBV19; d_call: NA; j_call: TRBJ1-6; cdr3_aa: CASSIRREESPLHF; cdr3_nt: TGTGCCAGTAGTATTAGGCGTGAGGAGTCACCCCTCCACTTT
clone_size: NA; v_call: TRBV5-4; d_call: TRBD1; j_call: TRBJ1-2; cdr3_aa: CASSTGTDYGYTF; cdr3_nt: TGTGCCAGCAGCACAGGGACAGACTATGGCTACACCTTC
clone_size: few; v_call: TRBV14; d_call: NA; j_call: TRBJ1-1; cdr3_aa: CASRPATSGTEAFF; cdr3_nt: TGTGCCAGCAGACCCGCAACCTCGGGGACTGAAGCTTTCTTT
clone_size: NA; v_call: TRBV28; d_call: TRBD1; j_call: TRBJ1-1; cdr3_aa: CASSAYRGRDTEAFF; cdr3_nt: TGTGCCAGCAGTGCCTACAGGGGGCGAGACACTGAAGCTTTCTTT
clone_size: NA; v_call: TRBV18; d_call: NA; j_call: TRBJ2-7; cdr3_aa: CASSPTGEQYF; cdr3_nt: TGTGCCAGCTCACCAACAGGCGAGCAGTACTTC
clone_size: NA; v_call: TRBV7-8; d_call: NA; j_call: TRBJ1-4; cdr3_aa: CASSPSARGFEKLFF; cdr3_nt: TGTGCCAGCAGTCCGAGTGCCAGGGGATTTGAAAAACTGTTTTTT
clone_size: once; v_call: TRBV11-2; d_call: NA; j_call: TRBJ1-5; cdr3_aa: CASRWWALVLKPQHF; cdr3_nt: TGTGCCAGCAGGTGGTGGGCCTTGGTTTTGAAGCCCCAGCATTTT
clone_size: once; v_call: TRBV18; d_call: TRBD2; j_call: TRBJ2-2; cdr3_aa: CASSPGLGAGELFF; cdr3_nt: TGTGCCAGCTCGCCGGGACTAGGGGCCGGGGAGCTGTTTTTT
clone_size: once; v_call: TRBV4-1; d_call: TRBD1; j_call: TRBJ1-6; cdr3_aa: CASSLIPGQGNLPLHF; cdr3_nt: TGCGCCAGCAGCCTAATACCGGGACAGGGGAATTTACCCCTCCACTTT
clone_size: NA; v_call: TRBV19; d_call: TRBD1; j_call: TRBJ1-5; cdr3_aa: CASSIGGQGSNQPQHF; cdr3_nt: TGTGCCAGTAGTATAGGTGGACAGGGGTCCAATCAGCCCCAGCATTTT